A single sample gave rise to the 11 T cell receptor beta chains below, sequenced in a study of identical twins. In TCRdb, the 5' RACE reads were re-called with MiXCR into one record per CDR3 protein. Of about 240,000 distinct CDR3 sequences in the sample, 10% are singletons; the top ten hold approximately 11%. The sample taken for sequencing was memory T cells sorted from blood. These receptor sequences come from a man aged 45-60 years in good health.

In its sample, this clonotype was seen many times. The chain has TRBV9 and TRBJ2-2; D might be TRBD2 (6 bases). This CDR3 is 16 amino acids long. Looked up from germline, CDR1 is SGDLS and CDR2 is YYNGEE. The V end lost 4 bases, the J end lost 4 bases, and 17 bases lay between the germline ends. The CDR3 here is CASSPPPGEVTGELFF. The CDR3 nucleotides read TGTGCCAGCAGCCCCCCCCCGGGGGAGGTCACCGGGGAGCTGTTTTTT.

This clonotype has ten or more counts. The chain combines TRBV5-6 with TRBJ2-5; TRBD2 matches 11 bases. The CDR3 totals 15 residues. CDR1 and CDR2 (germline): SGHDT, YYEEEE. V lost 0 bases and J lost 7; bases outside the gene matches: 5. CDR3 sequence: CASSLEGTSGGTQYF. The CDR3 DNA sequence: TGTGCCAGCAGCTTGGAGGGGACTAGCGGAGGGACCCAGTACTTC.

This clonotype has ten or more counts. The chain employs TRBV11-2 and TRBJ2-1, with 16 bases identical to TRBD2. The CDR3 contains 19 residues. The germline CDR1 and CDR2 sequences are SGHAT and FQNNGV. The V segment lost 4 bases and the J segment 1 base; nucleotides outside the gene matches: 7. In nucleotides, the CDR3 is TGTGCCAGCAGCTCCCCGGGACTAGCGGGGGGGGGGTCCTACAATGAGCAGTTCTTC. Residues: CASSSPGLAGGGSYNEQFF.

This chain joins TRBV5-1 and TRBJ2-7; TRBD1 matches 9 bases. Germline values: CDR1 SGHRS, CDR2 YFSETQ. The CDR3 length is 14 residues. Losses at the gene ends were 8 bases for V and 6 bases for J; bases not matched to a gene: 12. The CDR3 here is CASWAGQGGGEQYF. In nucleotides, the CDR3 is TGCGCCAGTTGGGCGGGACAGGGTGGAGGCGAGCAGTACTTC.

This clonotype appeared a few times. The chain links TRBV7-2 to TRBJ2-7, with D perhaps given as TRBD1 or TRBD2 (5 bases each). V lost 3 bases, J lost 4 bases, and 16 bases lay in between. The V gene's germline CDR1 is SGHTA and CDR2 FQGNSA. There are 15 residues in the CDR3. The CDR3 DNA reads TGTGCCAGCAGCTTCCGGGACGCCCGATTGTACGAGCAGTACTTC. Amino acids: CASSFRDARLYEQYF. The variable domain in full, with the rest retrieved from reference TRBV7-2 and TRBJ2-7, is GAGVSQSPSNKVTEKGKDVELRCDPISGHTALYWYRQSLGQGLEFLIYFQGNSAPDKSGLPSDRFSAERTGGSVSTLTIQRTQQEDSAVYLCASSFRDARLYEQYFGPGTRLTVT.

CDR3 sequence (DNA): TGTGCCAGCTCGGACCGGGCTAGCGGGAGAGGAGGACAGACCCAGTACTTC. Translation: CASSDRASGRGGQTQYF. This chain uses TRBV12-3 or TRBV12-4 with TRBJ2-5, with 10 bases fitting TRBD2. The V segment lost 8 bases and the J segment 6 bases; nucleotides outside the gene matches: 18. This CDR3 comprises 17 residues.

This clonotype was picked up many times. The chain carries TRBV4-3 and TRBJ1-1, with D possibly TRBD1 on 6 matching bases. Germline V gene lookup returns CDR1 LGHNA and CDR2 YSLEER. CDR3 size: 14 residues. V was clipped by 0 bases and J by 4 bases, with 9 bases between them. The CDR3 coding sequence is TGCGCCAGCAGCCAAGAGAGGGGGGCCACTGAAGCTTTCTTT. Translation gives CASSQERGATEAFF.

At least ten counts were recorded for this clonotype. V and J are TRBV15 and TRBJ2-1, with D unresolved. With 5 bases removed from V and 15 bases from J, the gap between germline ends came to 17 bases. This CDR3 region has 12 residues. Per germline, CDR1 LNHNV and CDR2 YYDKDF (reference sequence). The CDR3 DNA is TGTGCCACCAGCTCACAAGGAGTGATTCGGTTCTTC. Encoded protein: CATSSQGVIRFF. Complete variable domain (other parts from reference TRBV15 and TRBJ2-1): DAMVIQNPRYQVTQFGKPVTLSCSQTLNHNVMYWYQQKSSQAPKLLFHYYDKDFNNEADTPDNFQSRRPNTSFCFLDIRSPGLGDTAMYLCATSSQGVIRFFGPGTRLTVL.

This clonotype was seen more than once but under ten times. The chain couples TRBV6-2 or TRBV6-3 to TRBJ1-6; 12 nucleotides line up with TRBD1. V dropped 6 bases and J dropped 7; count of bases not matched to a gene: 4. This CDR3 contains 15 residues. Germline lookup yields CDR1 MNHEY and CDR2 SVGEGT. The DNA for the CDR3 is TGTGCCAGCAGATCCGGGACAGGGGGCAATTCACCCCTCCACTTT. Amino acid sequence: CASRSGTGGNSPLHF.

This clonotype came up many times. This chain connects TRBV20-1 to TRBJ1-2; TRBD1 is a possible D gene (6 bases). Deletions cut 5 bases from V and 4 bases from J, with 11 bases between. Per germline, CDR1 DFQATT and CDR2 SNEGSKA (reference sequence). The CDR3 runs 12 residues. The CDR3: CSAPQGSYGYTF. For the CDR3, the DNA is TGCAGTGCTCCCCAGGGGAGCTATGGCTACACCTTC.

The chain links TRBV2 to TRBJ2-1, with TRBD1 matching 8 bases. Per germline, CDR1 SNHLY and CDR2 FYNNEI. This CDR3 region has 15 residues. V lost 7 bases, J lost 0 bases, and 5 bases stayed unmatched. CDR3 sequence (DNA): TGTGCCAGCATTAGGGACAGGAGCTCCTACAATGAGCAGTTCTTC. The encoded protein is CASIRDRSSYNEQFF.